This note documents a single T cell receptor beta chain sequence. This may arise from a read error, as a much more abundant clone is one base away. This CDR3 is 16 amino acids long. In germline, CDR1 is SGHKS, CDR2 YYEKEE (reference sequence). The sample originates from a study of tumor-infiltrating lymphocytes in primary liver carcinoma. Total RNA (around 500 ng) served as template for TCR beta cDNA synthesis primed by a constant-region primer. Nested multiplex PCR, run for three rounds with slightly modified ARM-PCR, yielded TCR beta libraries. Use of TRBV1-TRBV30 forward primers with a C-beta reverse primer characterized the first two PCR rounds, which lasted around 9 cycles each. TCRdb recomputed calls from the multiplex PCR reads with MiXCR, one row per CDR3 protein. This table holds 330,000 or so distinct CDR3 sequences, less than 65% found once. Out of unsorted whole blood came the blood RNA, and germline DNA was extracted as well.

The sequenced material came from peripheral blood. The chain uses TRBV5-5 and TRBJ2-3; D ambiguous. This TCR was sampled from a man in his forties with primary liver carcinoma and hepatitis B virus infection. The CDR3 here is CTSSLSGQHLTDTQYF. The CDR3 region has the DNA TGTACCAGCAGCTTGAGTGGGCAACACCTCACAGATACGCAGTATTTT.